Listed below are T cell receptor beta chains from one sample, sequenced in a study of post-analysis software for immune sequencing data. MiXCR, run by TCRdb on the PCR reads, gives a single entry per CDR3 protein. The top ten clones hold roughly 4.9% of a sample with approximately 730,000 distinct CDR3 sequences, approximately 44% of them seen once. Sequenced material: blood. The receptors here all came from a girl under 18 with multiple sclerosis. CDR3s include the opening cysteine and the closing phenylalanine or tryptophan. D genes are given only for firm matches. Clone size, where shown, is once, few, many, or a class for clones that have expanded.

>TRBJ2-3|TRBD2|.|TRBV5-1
TGCGCCAGCAGCTCCCGGGGGGGGTTGGCCACAGGTACGCAGTATTTT
CASSSRGGLATGTQYF
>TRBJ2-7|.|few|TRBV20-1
TGCAGTGCTAGAGCGGGAAAAGGCGGGCCCCACGAGCAGTACTTC
CSARAGKGGPHEQYF
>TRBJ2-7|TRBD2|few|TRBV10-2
TGCGCCAGCAGTGAGACCGGGACTAATAACGAGCAGTACTTC
CASSETGTNNEQYF
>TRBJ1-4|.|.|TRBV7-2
TGTGCCAGCAGCAAGTCAGAAGAAAAACTGTTTTTT
CASSKSEEKLFF
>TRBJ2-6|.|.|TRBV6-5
TGTGCCAGCAGTTACTCGAGGCCGGGACAATCCTTCTCTGGGGCCAACGTCCTGACTTTC
CASSYSRPGQSFSGANVLTF
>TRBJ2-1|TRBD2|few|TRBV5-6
TGTGCCAGCAGCTTGGGGACTAGGATCAGGCAGTTCTTC
CASSLGTRIRQFF
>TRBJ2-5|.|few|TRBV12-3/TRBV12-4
TGTGCCAGCAGTCCCCATGGTTTAGCGGCCCGGAAGACCCAGTACTTC
CASSPHGLAARKTQYF
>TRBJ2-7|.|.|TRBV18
TGTGCCAGCTCACCGGCGACAGGTCGAGAGCAGTACTTC
CASSPATGREQYF
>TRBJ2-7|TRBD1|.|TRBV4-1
TGCGCCAGCAGCCAACCGGGACAGGGCCTATTTGAGCAGTACTTC
CASSQPGQGLFEQYF
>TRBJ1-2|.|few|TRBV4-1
TGCGCCAGCAGCCAAGACAGACAGAGAGGGGGCTACACCTTC
CASSQDRQRGGYTF
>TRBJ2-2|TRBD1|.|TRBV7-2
TGTGCCAGCAGCAGGACAGGGTTCACGGTGGGGTCCGGGGAGCTGTTTTTT
CASSRTGFTVGSGELFF
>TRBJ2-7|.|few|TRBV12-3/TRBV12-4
TGTGCCAGCAGTTTAGGCCCCTTAGCCGAGCAGTACTTC
CASSLGPLAEQYF
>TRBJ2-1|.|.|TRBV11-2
TGTGCCAGCAGCCCCCTTTGGGCGGCCAATGAGCAGTTCTTC
CASSPLWAANEQFF
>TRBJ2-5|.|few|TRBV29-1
TGCAGCGGATGGACGGAAGAGACCCAGTACTTC
CSGWTEETQYF
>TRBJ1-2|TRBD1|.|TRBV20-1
TGCAGTGCTAGAGGACTGGACCACACAGGTTCTACCCGGGACAGCTATGGCTACACCTTC
CSARGLDHTGSTRDSYGYTF
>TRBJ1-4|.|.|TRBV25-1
TGTGCCAGCAGGTCGGTCGAGACTAATGAAAAACTGTTTTTT
CASRSVETNEKLFF
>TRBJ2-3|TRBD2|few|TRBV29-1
TGCAGCGCCGGGGGCGGGAGGAGAACGGGAGATACGCAGTATTTT
CSAGGGRRTGDTQYF
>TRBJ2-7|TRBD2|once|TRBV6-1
TGTGCCAGCAGTGAAGTTCTAGCGGGAGCCTACGAGCAGTACTTC
CASSEVLAGAYEQYF
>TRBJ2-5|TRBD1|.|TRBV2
TGTGCCAGCAGTTTGTCTCAGGGGGCACCGGGGACCCAGTACTTC
CASSLSQGAPGTQYF
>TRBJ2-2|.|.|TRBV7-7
TGTGCTAGCAGCCCTTCCTGGGGCGAGCGGTTCGGGGAGCTGTTTTTT
CASSPSWGERFGELFF
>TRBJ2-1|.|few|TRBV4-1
TGCGCCAGCAGCCAAGATCGAACGCCTCAGTTCTTC
CASSQDRTPQFF